Below, 10 T cell receptor beta chains from the same sample are listed, as sequenced in a study of blood T cells in healthy people across ages. Then a second PCR, running roughly 6 to 11 cycles, was carried out with a sample-barcoded 5' primer and a J-beta primer mix. TCRdb independently ran MiXCR on the 5' RACE reads; one entry per CDR3 protein. The sample holds 800,000 to 950,000 distinct CDR3 sequences; around 34% are singletons and the top ten take 10% to 15%. The sample comprised blood. The receptors here all came from a man younger than 35 in good health.

The chain recombines TRBV28 with TRBJ1-1; 12 nucleotides agree with TRBD1. The germline V gene encodes CDR1 MDHEN and CDR2 SYDVKM. Unmatched junction bases numbered 3, after V lost 0 bases and J lost 1 base. This CDR3 spans 17 amino acids. This chain's CDR3 is CASSLWGQGAWNTEAFF. The CDR3 coding sequence is TGTGCCAGCAGTTTATGGGGACAGGGGGCGTGGAACACTGAAGCTTTCTTT.

V gene TRBV7-2 combines with J gene TRBJ2-7, with D maybe TRBD1 (6 bases). Per germline, CDR1 SGHTA and CDR2 FQGNSA. CDR3 length: 14 residues. Trimming left V 4 bases short and J 2 bases short, with 12 bases between. CDR3 protein: CASSSHRDAYEQYF. CDR3 DNA: TGTGCCAGCAGCTCCCACAGGGACGCCTACGAGCAGTACTTC.

This clonotype turned up a few times. The chain recombines TRBV9 with TRBJ2-1, with TRBD2 matching 14 bases. Trimming removed 3 bases from V and 6 bases from J; junction bases left unmatched: 5. Germline V gene lookup returns CDR1 SGDLS and CDR2 YYNGEE. The CDR3 runs 16 residues. The CDR3 coding sequence is TGTGCCAGCAGCGCCCCGACTAGCGGGGGGGTCAATGAGCAGTTCTTC. It translates to CASSAPTSGGVNEQFF.

As regards this clonotype: Given a much more abundant clone one base away, this may be a read error. V gene TRBV29-1 combines with J gene TRBJ2-3, with D tentatively TRBD1 or TRBD2 (5 bases each). V lost 0 bases and J lost 6, with 19 bases in between. The V gene's germline CDR1 is SQVTM and CDR2 ANQGSEA. The CDR3 is 16 amino acids. The chain's CDR3 is CSVEDERGRNVDTQYF. DNA of the CDR3: TGCAGCGTTGAAGACGAGAGGGGCCGGAATGTGGATACGCAGTATTTT.

As to this clonotype: At one end, the junction sequence differs from germline, possibly due to a read error. The CDR3 DNA sequence: TGCGCCGGCAGCTTGGGAGGGACTAATGAAAAACTGTTTTTT. This sequence encodes CAGSLGGTNEKLFF. This chain links TRBV5-1 with TRBJ1-4; D uncertain. The CDR3 is 14 residues long. Germline V gene lookup returns CDR1 SGHRS and CDR2 YFSETQ.

The chain links TRBV5-8 to TRBJ2-3, with 9 bases identical to TRBD1. Germline assignment: CDR1 SGHTS and CDR2 YDEGEE. Trimming cost V 4 bases and J 1 base; bases outside gene matches: 7. This CDR3 contains 16 residues. In nucleotides, the CDR3 is TGTGCCAGCAGCCGGCTGGGACAGGGAGGCACAGATACGCAGTATTTT. Translating it yields CASSRLGQGGTDTQYF.

The chain recombines TRBV5-6 with TRBJ2-1, with D tentatively TRBD2 (6 bases). Germline values: CDR1 SGHDT, CDR2 YYEEEE. CDR3 size: 16 residues. Trimming left V 0 bases short and J 5 bases short, with 15 bases between. CDR3 amino acids: CASSLDPSGLNNEQFF. The CDR3 DNA sequence: TGTGCCAGCAGCTTGGACCCCTCGGGACTGAACAATGAGCAGTTCTTC.

With regard to this clonotype: A read error is likely, as this CDR3 ends without the conserved phenylalanine or tryptophan. This chain connects TRBV29-1 to TRBJ2-7; D is uncertain. The J call may be mistaken, given a closer DNA end match to TRBJ2-5. This CDR3 has 13 amino acids. In germline, CDR1 is SQVTM, CDR2 ANQGSEA. The chain's CDR3 is CSVEAPLAETQYL. In DNA, the CDR3 is TGCAGCGTTGAGGCCCCACTGGCGGAGACCCAGTACTTA.

This chain links TRBV7-6 with TRBJ2-1; TRBD2 agrees at 11 bases. Looked up from germline, CDR1 is SGHVS and CDR2 is FNYEAQ. V was clipped by 1 base and J by 9 bases; unmatched bases: 17. The CDR3 totals 19 residues. The CDR3 coding sequence is TGTGCCAGCAGCTTAGACCCCCCCGGACTAGCGGGCTTTTGGGGTGAGCAGTTCTTC. It specifies CASSLDPPGLAGFWGEQFF.

This clonotype came up a few times. The chain joins TRBV3-1 to TRBJ1-6; 7 bases are shared with TRBD1. The CDR3 contains 15 residues. CDR1 and CDR2 from the germline V gene are LGHDT and YNNKEL (reference sequence). With V trimmed by 0 bases and J by 5 bases, 1 base remained unmatched. The CDR3 DNA reads TGTGCCAGCAGCCAAGATGGGACAGATAATTCACCCCTCCACTTT. As protein: CASSQDGTDNSPLHF.